The 13 T cell receptor beta chains below were found in one sample sequenced in a study of T cell responses to AZD1222 COVID-19 vaccine. TCRdb's table, derived via immunoSEQ multiplex PCR, lists solely in-frame clones and lacks some. Among 140,000 or so clones listed, 70% to 90% were seen once. The source was peripheral blood, collected 28 days after the second AZD1222 dose. Receptor source: an adult who received the AZD1222 COVID-19 vaccine.

The CDR3 DNA reads TGTGCCAGCAGAAAGCGACCGACCGAGACCCAGTACTTC. As protein: CASRKRPTETQYF. The gene calls are TRBV27 and TRBJ2-5; D unclear. The CDR3 totals 13 residues. In germline, CDR1 is MNHEY, CDR2 SMNVEV (reference sequence). Trimming pared 6 bases from V and 5 bases from J, leaving 13 bases between.

This rearrangement joins TRBV6-5 to TRBJ1-2; 11 bases align to TRBD1. This CDR3 contains 14 residues. Trimming removed 5 bases from V and 8 bases from J; junction bases left unmatched: 7. Per germline, CDR1 MNHEY and CDR2 SVGAGI. CDR3 protein: CASSQGQGVEGYTF. As DNA, the CDR3 is TGTGCCAGCAGTCAGGGACAGGGGGTTGAAGGCTACACCTTC.

V is TRBV18 and J is TRBJ1-1, with unresolved D. This CDR3 contains 11 residues. The V and J ends lost 1 base and 7 bases respectively, with 4 bases between them. Germline loops: CDR1 KGHSH, CDR2 LQKENI. In nucleotides, the CDR3 is TGTGCCAGCTCACCACAGAATGAAGCTTTCTTT. It specifies CASSPQNEAFF.

Comment on this clone: Within the sample, other DNA sequences also encode this same CDR3. The chain couples TRBV7-2 to TRBJ1-1; a possible D gene is TRBD1 (5 bases). Trimming stripped 3 bases from V and 4 bases from J, with 12 bases between. The germline V gene has CDR1 SGHTA and CDR2 FQGNSA. The CDR3 contains 14 residues. Here the CDR3 DNA reads TGTGCCAGCAGCTTGTTAGGGGTGGGCACTGAAGCTTTCTTT. The encoded protein is CASSLLGVGTEAFF.

This clone is a singleton in its sample. The rearrangement joins TRBV18 to TRBJ2-5; D remains unclear. Trimming took off 6 bases at V and 3 bases at J, with 5 bases between the two ends. The CDR3 totals 11 residues. The V gene's germline CDR1 is KGHSH and CDR2 LQKENI. The CDR3 spells CASSVEETQYF. Written as DNA, the CDR3 is TGTGCCAGCTCGGTCGAAGAGACCCAGTACTTC.

This clone was counted a single time. The gene calls are TRBV3-1 (or the pseudogene TRBV3-2) and TRBJ2-7; possibly TRBD2 for D (6 bases). The CDR3 has 16 residues. The germline V and J ends were trimmed by 4 bases and 0 bases, with 16 bases remaining between them. Germline CDR1 is LGHDT and CDR2 is YNNKEL (reference sequence). The CDR3 protein is CASSPTLASFSYEQYF. The CDR3 DNA reads TGTGCCAGCAGCCCAACTCTAGCGTCTTTCTCCTACGAGCAGTACTTC.

The rearrangement joins TRBV5-1 to TRBJ1-3; 7 positions agree with TRBD1. This CDR3 is built from 19 residues. Germline V lookup: CDR1 SGHRS, CDR2 YFSETQ. The trim removed 4 bases at V and 0 bases at J, leaving 16 bases unmatched. CDR3 residues: CASSGVGPTGDPSGNTIYF. In nucleotides, the CDR3 is TGCGCCAGCAGCGGGGTTGGGCCAACAGGGGACCCCTCTGGAAACACCATATATTTT.

The chain uses TRBV7-2 and TRBJ2-3; D remains unclear. The V gene lost 5 bases and the J gene lost 4 bases, with 13 bases spanning the gap. The CDR3 extends over 14 amino acids. CDR1 SGHTA and CDR2 FQGNSA come from the germline V gene. CDR3 sequence (DNA): TGTGCCAGCAGCCTCCGGGCCCCGCCAGATACGCAGTATTTT. Its translation: CASSLRAPPDTQYF.

The V gene is TRBV6-5, the J gene TRBJ1-1; D is unresolved. Germline values: CDR1 MNHEY, CDR2 SVGAGI. Trimming took off 5 bases at V and 3 bases at J, with 13 bases between the two ends. The CDR3 extends over 14 amino acids. This chain's CDR3 is CASSSTGGHTEAFF. CDR3 coding DNA: TGTGCCAGCAGTAGTACCGGAGGGCACACTGAAGCTTTCTTT.

The chain joins TRBV12-3 or TRBV12-4 to TRBJ2-5; TRBD2 agrees at 8 bases. The CDR3 length is 13 residues. Trimming at V came to 3 bases and at J to 5 bases, leaving 2 bases not matched to a gene. DNA for the CDR3: TGTGCCAGCAGTTTTACGGGGGGGGAGACCCAGTACTTC. This codes for CASSFTGGETQYF.

This clone occurred a few times. The chain combines TRBV5-4 with TRBJ1-2; TRBD1 matches at 9 bases. V lost 4 bases and J lost 8; bases outside the gene matches: 6. Germline loops: CDR1 SGHNT, CDR2 YYREEE (reference sequence). The CDR3 covers 13 residues. The DNA for the CDR3 is TGTGCCAGCAGCAACGACAGGGGGGAAGGCTACACCTTC. Encoded protein: CASSNDRGEGYTF.

The rearrangement links TRBV7-2 to TRBJ2-1; 7 nucleotides line up with TRBD1. The germline V gene encodes CDR1 SGHTA and CDR2 FQGNSA. The CDR3 totals 15 residues. V was clipped by 2 bases and J by 2 bases; unmatched bases: 3. The CDR3 DNA sequence: TGTGCCAGCAGCTTAATGCAGGGGGCCTACAATGAGCAGTTCTTC. Translated: CASSLMQGAYNEQFF.

The V gene is TRBV19, the J gene TRBJ2-5, with 9 bases matching TRBD2. Trimming took 3 bases from V and 1 from J; bases not matched to a gene: 6. The germline gives CDR1 LNHDA, CDR2 SQIVND (reference sequence). The CDR3 consists of 16 residues. The CDR3 DNA is TGTGCCAGTAGTATGTCTAGCGGGGACCTCCAAGAGACCCAGTACTTC. It codes for CASSMSSGDLQETQYF.